The 25 T cell receptor beta chains listed next were all sequenced from one sample in a study of cytomegalovirus exposure and HLA in healthy donors. With 60 Vbeta and 13 Jbeta primers, the PCR was carried out. Assay: immunoSEQ multiplex PCR; the TCRdb copy retains only in-frame clones and omits some. The sample holds 120,000 to 150,000 clones, roughly three quarters seen once. Specimen: PBMCs. The receptors originated from a man aged 60-69 years in good health and CMV-seronegative.

This chain connects TRBV6-1 to TRBJ1-1; 9 bases align to TRBD1. The V gene's germline CDR1 is MNHNS and CDR2 SASEGT. The CDR3 runs 15 residues. With V trimmed by 10 bases and J by 0 bases, 9 bases remained unmatched. The CDR3 here is CATATGGMMNTEAFF. CDR3 in DNA: TGTGCCACCGCCACAGGGGGCATGATGAACACTGAAGCTTTCTTT.

The chain has TRBV18 and TRBJ2-1; 14 nucleotides align to TRBD2. V trimming: 6 bases; J trimming: 7 bases; junction bases outside the gene matches: 5. The CDR3 length is 15 residues. Germline V gene lookup returns CDR1 KGHSH and CDR2 LQKENI. CDR3 loop: CASSPTSGRVNEQFF. In DNA, the CDR3 is TGTGCCAGCTCCCCGACTAGCGGGAGGGTGAATGAGCAGTTCTTC.

The chain has TRBV19 and TRBJ1-4; 9 positions match TRBD1. Trimming cost V 0 bases and J 10 bases; bases outside gene matches: 6. Germline CDR1 reads LNHDA; CDR2 reads SQIVND (reference sequence). The CDR3 contains 15 residues. CDR3 region: CASSIENRGPAKLFF. CDR3 coding DNA: TGTGCCAGTAGTATAGAAAACAGGGGGCCAGCAAAACTGTTTTTT.

In its sample, this clone was seen a few times. The CDR3 nucleotides read TGTGCCACCAGCAGAGATCGCGGCACATCAGCCAACGAGCAGTACTTC. It codes for CATSRDRGTSANEQYF. This sequence joins TRBV15 and TRBJ2-7, with D unclear. V lost 0 bases and J lost 5, with 17 bases in between. CDR1 and CDR2 from the germline V gene are LNHNV and YYDKDF (reference sequence). This CDR3 has 16 amino acids.

The chain recombines TRBV6-6 with TRBJ2-5, with 7 bases that match TRBD1. The germline V gene has CDR1 MNHNY and CDR2 SVGAGI (reference sequence). The length of the CDR3 is 15 residues. Germline trimming cut 5 bases from V and 3 bases from J; bases unmatched to any gene: 9. In DNA, the CDR3 is TGTGCCAGCAGTCCTCTAGTTCAGGGGGAAGAGACCCAGTACTTC. Protein: CASSPLVQGEETQYF.

This clone was observed a few times. V and J are TRBV19 and TRBJ1-1; D unclear. Germline-derived CDR1 and CDR2 are LNHDA and SQIVND (reference sequence). Trimming removed 6 bases at V and 6 bases at J, with 11 bases between. The CDR3 consists of 12 residues. CDR3 DNA sequence: TGTGCCAGTAGGTTTGCGGGGTCTGAAGCTTTCTTT. As protein: CASRFAGSEAFF. The full variable domain, in which reference TRBV19 and TRBJ1-1 provide the parts outside the CDR3, is DGGITQSPKYLFRKEGQNVTLSCEQNLNHDAMYWYRQDPGQGLRLIYYSQIVNDFQKGDIAEGYSVSREKKESFPLTVTSAQKNPTAFYLCASRFAGSEAFFGQGTRLTVV.

The V and J genes are TRBV6-6 and TRBJ2-7; TRBD2 aligns across 11 bases. V gave up 3 bases and J gave up 1 base; unmatched junction bases: 5. The CDR3 runs to 16 residues. Germline assignment: CDR1 MNHNY and CDR2 SVGAGI (reference sequence). CDR3 DNA sequence: TGTGCCAGCAGTTATGGGGGGACTAGCGGTTCCTACGAGCAGTACTTC. This translates into CASSYGGTSGSYEQYF.

The CDR3 loop is CASSHQATSGRPAYEQYF. CDR3 DNA sequence: TGCGCCAGCAGTCATCAGGCTACTAGCGGGAGGCCAGCCTACGAGCAGTACTTC. V is TRBV23-1 and J is TRBJ2-7; 12 nucleotides align to TRBD2. TRBV23-1 is designated an ORF whose function remains uncertain. Losses at the gene ends were 3 bases for V and 2 bases for J; bases not matched to a gene: 11. The CDR3 length is 18 residues.

This chain joins TRBV28 and TRBJ1-1; maybe TRBD1 (5 bases). V shed 6 bases and J shed 3 bases, with 11 bases lying between them. This CDR3 is 13 amino acids long. CDR1 MDHEN and CDR2 SYDVKM come from the germline V gene. The CDR3 protein is CASRSWGDTEAFF. The DNA for the CDR3 is TGTGCCAGCAGGTCGTGGGGGGACACTGAAGCTTTCTTT.

Only one count was recorded for this clone. This rearrangement joins TRBV28 to TRBJ1-4; TRBD1 agrees at 10 bases. The V and J ends lost 5 bases and 8 bases, in that order; junction bases with no gene match: 8. This CDR3 is 15 amino acids long. CDR1 is MDHEN, CDR2 SYDVKM, per germline. In nucleotides, the CDR3 is TGTGCCAGCAGTCTCGGGACAGGGGAGGGAGAAAAACTGTTTTTT. Translated, it gives CASSLGTGEGEKLFF. Using reference TRBV28 and TRBJ1-4 for the parts outside the CDR3, the full variable domain is DVKVTQSSRYLVKRTGEKVFLECVQDMDHENMFWYRQDPGLGLRLIYFSYDVKMKEKGDIPEGYSVSREKKERFSLILESASTNQTSMYLCASSLGTGEGEKLFFGSGTQLSVL.

This clone was detected only a few times. CDR3 region: CASSQGYYRGRTEAFF. CDR3 nucleotide sequence: TGTGCCAGCAGCCAAGGTTACTACAGGGGAAGAACTGAAGCTTTCTTT. This chain joins TRBV14 and TRBJ1-1, with 7 bases matching TRBD1. J lost 5 bases, V lost 1 base, and 10 bases had no gene match. Germline V gene sequence: CDR1 SGHDN, CDR2 FVKESK. This CDR3 is 16 amino acids long.

CDR3 protein: CASSSDTTGGNTIYF. The CDR3 DNA sequence: TGTGCCAGTAGCTCGGATACTACAGGGGGAAACACCATATATTTT. The J gene is TRBJ1-3, the V gene TRBV19, with D possibly TRBD1 on 6 matching bases. V lost 6 bases and J 4 bases, leaving 16 bases between the germline ends. The V gene's germline CDR1 is LNHDA and CDR2 SQIVND (reference sequence). This CDR3 is built from 15 residues.

This clone came up a few times. The chain uses TRBV5-4 and TRBJ1-4; 8 bases line up with TRBD1. In germline, CDR1 is SGHNT, CDR2 YYREEE (reference sequence). V lost 2 bases, J lost 7 bases, and 7 bases stayed unmatched. There are 15 residues in the CDR3. The CDR3 region is CASSFSGGGGEKLFF. DNA of the CDR3: TGTGCCAGCAGCTTCTCAGGGGGCGGAGGTGAAAAACTGTTTTTT.

The CDR3 coding sequence is TGTGCCAGCAGTTTATGGGGACAGACGAACTCCTACGAGCAGTACTTC. Its translation is CASSLWGQTNSYEQYF. The V and J genes are TRBV28 and TRBJ2-7, with 7 bases that match TRBD1. Germline V gene sequence: CDR1 MDHEN, CDR2 SYDVKM. The CDR3 has 16 residues. Losses at the gene ends were 0 bases for V and 0 bases for J; bases not matched to a gene: 5.

V and J are TRBV7-9 and TRBJ1-1; D call uncertain. The germline V gene has CDR1 SEHNR and CDR2 FQNEAQ (reference sequence). The CDR3 extends over 13 amino acids. Trimming cost V 0 bases and J 8 bases, with 10 bases left between them. The CDR3 nucleotides are TGTGCCAGCAGCTTAGCGCTTGCAGGAGAAGCTTTCTTT. This translates into CASSLALAGEAFF.

The V gene is TRBV19, the J gene TRBJ1-3; weak D call: TRBD1 (5 bases). Germline values: CDR1 LNHDA, CDR2 SQIVND (reference sequence). The CDR3 has 16 residues. Trimming cost V 8 bases and J 3 bases, with 20 bases left between them. CDR3 region: CASFPGGSSFGNTIYF. CDR3 nucleotide sequence: TGTGCCAGTTTTCCCGGGGGGTCGTCTTTTGGAAACACCATATATTTT.

The V and J genes are TRBV30 and TRBJ2-5; tentatively, D is TRBD2 (6 bases). Germline-derived CDR1 and CDR2 are GTSNPN and SVGIG (reference sequence). CDR3 size: 11 residues. The V end was cut by 5 bases, the J end by 7 bases, with 11 bases between. CDR3 region: CAWEGGGTQYF. Written as DNA, the CDR3 is TGTGCCTGGGAGGGAGGAGGGACCCAGTACTTC.

J is TRBJ1-6 and V is TRBV28; a possible D gene is TRBD1 (5 bases). The length of the CDR3 is 12 residues. CDR1 is MDHEN, CDR2 SYDVKM, per germline. The V end lost 4 bases, the J end lost 10 bases, and 8 bases lay between the germline ends. As DNA, the CDR3 is TGTGCCAGCAGTTCCCCAGGGTCACCCCTCCACTTT. This translates into CASSSPGSPLHF.

The V and J genes are TRBV6-6 and TRBJ1-6, with TRBD1 as a possible D gene (6 bases). Per germline, CDR1 MNHNY and CDR2 SVGAGI (reference sequence). V shed 0 bases and J shed 9 bases, with 12 bases lying between them. This CDR3 spans 15 amino acids. The CDR3, as DNA: TGTGCCAGCAGTTACTCAGGAAGGGGGGGTTCACCCCTCCACTTT. Protein sequence: CASSYSGRGGSPLHF.

In its sample, this clone was seen a few times. The CDR3 coding sequence is TGTGCCAGCAGTTACTCGAACACTGAAGCTTTCTTT. Translated: CASSYSNTEAFF. The chain recombines TRBV14 with TRBJ1-1; no firm D call. V gave up 6 bases and J gave up 1 base, with 6 bases separating them. This CDR3 contains 12 residues. CDR1 is SGHDN and CDR2 is FVKESK in the germline V gene.

The chain has TRBV20-1 and TRBJ2-5; D might be TRBD2 (5 bases). In germline, CDR1 is DFQATT, CDR2 SNEGSKA (reference sequence). This CDR3 has 11 residues. V was shortened by 8 bases and J by 5 bases, with 12 bases between the two germline ends. The CDR3 region has the DNA TGCAGTTTGGAGGAGCGGGAGACCCAGTACTTC. Translating gives CSLEERETQYF.

The genes are TRBV30 and TRBJ2-5; D not certain. The end of the DNA fits TRBJ2-7 better, so the J call may be wrong. The length of the CDR3 is 13 residues. The germline V gene encodes CDR1 GTSNPN and CDR2 SVGIG (reference sequence). CDR3 sequence reads: CAWSVLSRYEQYF. The CDR3 bases are TGTGCCTGGAGTGTGCTCTCTAGGTACGAGCAGTACTTC.

The chain recombines TRBV30 with TRBJ2-7, with 7 positions matching TRBD2. The CDR3 extends over 13 amino acids. Germline CDR1 and CDR2: GTSNPN and SVGIG (reference sequence). The trim removed 4 bases at V and 2 bases at J, leaving 5 bases unmatched. The CDR3 region is CAWKRGLTYEQYF. CDR3 DNA: TGTGCCTGGAAGCGGGGCTTAACCTACGAGCAGTACTTC.

CDR3 nucleotide sequence: TGTGCCAGCAGCCCTGACAGGGGGGTGGGGGAGCAGTACTTC. Translating it yields CASSPDRGVGEQYF. The chain employs TRBV6-5 and TRBJ2-7; 9 nucleotides line up with TRBD1. Germline V lookup: CDR1 MNHEY, CDR2 SVGAGI. The CDR3 has 14 amino acids. J was trimmed by 7 bases and V by 6 bases; bases with no gene match: 10.

This sequence joins TRBV5-1 and TRBJ1-1, with TRBD1 as a possible D gene (5 bases). CDR1 and CDR2 (germline): SGHRS, YFSETQ. V was cut by 4 bases and J by 5 bases, with 18 bases left in between. The CDR3 sequence is 15 residues long. In DNA, the CDR3 is TGCGCCAGCAGCGGCCAATGGGGCGGTGGGACTGAAGCTTTCTTT. This translates into CASSGQWGGGTEAFF.